This TCR beta chain was retrieved from a study of early T cells in non-severe SARS-CoV-2 infection. Using its own MiXCR run on the 5' RACE reads, TCRdb lists one record per CDR3 protein. The repertoire holds 70,000 to 85,000 distinct CDR3 sequences, with 9.5% to 13% as singletons. This clonotype was recorded many times. The source material was whole blood. The receptor's source is an adult who was a healthcare worker with PCR-confirmed SARS-CoV-2 infection or an uninfected control (not recorded which).

The CDR3 DNA sequence: TGCAGTATACCGACAGGGGATCTCTACGAGCAGTACTTC. Its translation is CSIPTGDLYEQYF. This chain connects TRBV20-1 to TRBJ2-7; 8 nucleotides match TRBD1. CDR1 and CDR2 from the germline V gene are DFQATT and SNEGSKA (reference sequence). The junction had 9 bases not matched to a gene; V was cut back by 8 bases and J by 3 bases. This CDR3 is built from 13 residues.